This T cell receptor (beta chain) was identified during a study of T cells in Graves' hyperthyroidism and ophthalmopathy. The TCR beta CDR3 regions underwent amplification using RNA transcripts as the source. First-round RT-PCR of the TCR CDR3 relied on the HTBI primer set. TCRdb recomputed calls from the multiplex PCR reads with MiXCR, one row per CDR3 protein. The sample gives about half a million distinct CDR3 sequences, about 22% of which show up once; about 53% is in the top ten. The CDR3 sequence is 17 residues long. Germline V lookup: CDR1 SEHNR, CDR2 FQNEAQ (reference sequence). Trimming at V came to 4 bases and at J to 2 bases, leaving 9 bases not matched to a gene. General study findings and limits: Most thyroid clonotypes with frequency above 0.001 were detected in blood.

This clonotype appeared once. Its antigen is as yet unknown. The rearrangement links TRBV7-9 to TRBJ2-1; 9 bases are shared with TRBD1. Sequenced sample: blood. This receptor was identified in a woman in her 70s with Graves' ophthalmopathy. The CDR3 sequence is CASSSRYGTGPYNEQFF. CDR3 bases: TGTGCCAGCAGCTCACGGTACGGGACAGGGCCCTACAATGAGCAGTTCTTC.